Following are 2 T cell receptor beta chains from one sample sequenced in a study of Graves' ophthalmopathy and Graves' hyperthyroidism. RNA transcripts served as template for amplifying TCR beta CDR3 sequences. First-round RT-PCR with HTBI primers preceded a second-round multiplex PCR. Each CDR3 protein gets one entry after TCRdb re-called the multiplex PCR reads with MiXCR. The sample holds a few hundred thousand distinct CDR3 sequences; 35% to 40% are singletons and the top ten take 4% to 5%. The specimen was peripheral blood or thyroid tissue (not recorded which). Receptors were obtained from an adult man with Graves' hyperthyroidism.

In the case of this clonotype: A read error is possible here, since a much larger clone lies one base away. The genes are TRBV13 and TRBJ1-1; D uncertain. V gave up 2 bases and J gave up 4 bases, with 14 bases separating them. Germline CDR1 reads PRHDT; CDR2 reads FYEKMQ (reference sequence). CDR3 size: 15 residues. CDR3 nucleotides: TGTGCCAGCAGCTTATGGGCAGATATGAGCACTGAAGCTTTCTTT. This codes for CASSLWADMSTEAFF.

In the case of this clonotype: A much larger clone is a single base away; this may be a read error. The J gene is TRBJ1-3, the V gene TRBV12-3 or TRBV12-4, with D unresolved. The CDR3 runs to 13 residues. The CDR3 here is CASTQFSGNTVYF. The CDR3 DNA sequence: TGTGCCAGCACGCAGTTCTCTGGAAACACCGTATATTTT.